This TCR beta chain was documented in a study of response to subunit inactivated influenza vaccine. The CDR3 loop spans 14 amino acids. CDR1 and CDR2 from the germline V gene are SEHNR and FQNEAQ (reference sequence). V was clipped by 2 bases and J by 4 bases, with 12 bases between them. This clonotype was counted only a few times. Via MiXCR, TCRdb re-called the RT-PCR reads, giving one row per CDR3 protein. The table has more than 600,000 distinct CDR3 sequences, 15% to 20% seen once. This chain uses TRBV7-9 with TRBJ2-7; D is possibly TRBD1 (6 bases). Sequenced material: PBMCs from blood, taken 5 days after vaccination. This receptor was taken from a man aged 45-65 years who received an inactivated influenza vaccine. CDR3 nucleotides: TGTGCCAGCAGCTTATCCAGGGGCATATACGAGCAGTACTTC. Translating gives CASSLSRGIYEQYF.